This TCR beta chain was identified during a study of low-dose radiotherapy and immunotherapy resistance in tumors. About the study: Per fraction, Cohort 1 was given 0.5 Gy every 2 weeks, for a total of 6.5 Gy. Administration of intravenous cyclophosphamide at 200 mg/m2 took place every two weeks, one day before radiation and immunotherapy. Each patient took aspirin at a dose of 300 mg by mouth once daily over the course of four cycles, with dosing beginning on cycle 1 day 1. Intravenous ipilimumab 1 mg/kg every six weeks was given with nivolumab 240 mg every two weeks.

Stated time point: before trial treatment. TCR amplification used 20 PCR cycles, a constant-region primer and a V-primer adapter. In TCRdb, the reads were re-called with MiXCR into one record per CDR3 protein. The table records tens of thousands of distinct CDR3 sequences, 12% of them present only once. This clonotype came up many times. V was pared by 1 base and J by 4 bases, with 8 bases between. Per the germline V gene, CDR1 is SGHTA and CDR2 is FQGNSA. The CDR3 is 13 amino acids. This receptor was taken from a female donor with ovarian cancer. The source was PBMCs, collected before treatment. The V call is TRBV7-2, the J call TRBJ2-7; D perhaps matches TRBD2 (5 bases). CDR3 loop: CASSLVSGYEQYF. CDR3 nucleotides: TGTGCCAGCAGCTTAGTTTCGGGATACGAGCAGTACTTC.